This TCR beta chain was sequenced in a study of T-cell memory formation after mild COVID-19. Study-level points and caveats: Of the contracting clones, CD4+ ones lay mainly in CM and EM, and CD8+ ones in EMRA. Clones contracting day 15 to 85 were balanced CD4/CD8; later expanders leaned CD4+.

Each CDR3 protein gets one entry after TCRdb re-called the 5' RACE reads with MiXCR. Of hundreds of thousands of distinct CDR3 sequences listed, around 28% are singletons. A word on this clonotype: The antigen is undetermined.

This CDR3 contains 16 residues. V dropped 7 bases and J dropped 0 bases, with 13 bases sitting between them. CDR1 is SEHNR, CDR2 FQNEAQ, per germline (reference sequence). The sequencing sample was made of PBMCs or a T cell subset sorted from them (not recorded which). This TCR was recovered from an adult woman who had mild COVID-19 (a few samples of this study predate the infection). Cell type and time point are not known. The V call is TRBV7-9, the J call TRBJ2-6; D may correspond to TRBD1 or TRBD2 (7 bases each). The CDR3 DNA sequence: TGTGCCAGCATTCAGGGGGGGAGCTCTGGGGCCAACGTCCTGACTTTC. Protein: CASIQGGSSGANVLTF.